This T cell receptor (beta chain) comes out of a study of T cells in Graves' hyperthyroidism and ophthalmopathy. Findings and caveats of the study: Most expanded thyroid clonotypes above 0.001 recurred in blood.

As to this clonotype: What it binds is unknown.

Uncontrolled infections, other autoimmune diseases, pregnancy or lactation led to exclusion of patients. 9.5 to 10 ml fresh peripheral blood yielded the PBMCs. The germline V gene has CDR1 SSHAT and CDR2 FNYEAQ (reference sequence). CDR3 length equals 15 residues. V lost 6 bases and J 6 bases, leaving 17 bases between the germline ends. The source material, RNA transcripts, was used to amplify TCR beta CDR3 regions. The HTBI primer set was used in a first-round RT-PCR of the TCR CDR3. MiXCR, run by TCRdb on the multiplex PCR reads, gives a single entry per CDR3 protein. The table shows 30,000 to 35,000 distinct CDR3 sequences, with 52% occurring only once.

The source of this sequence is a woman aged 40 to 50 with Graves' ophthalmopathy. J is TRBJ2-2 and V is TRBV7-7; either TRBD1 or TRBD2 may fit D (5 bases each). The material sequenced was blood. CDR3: CASRKGAEGPGELFF. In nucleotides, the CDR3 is TGTGCCAGCAGAAAAGGGGCAGAGGGGCCCGGGGAGCTGTTTTTT. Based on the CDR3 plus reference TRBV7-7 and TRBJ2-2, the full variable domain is GAGVSQSPRYKVTKRGQDVTLRCDPISSHATLYWYQQALGQGPEFLTYFNYEAQPDKSGLPSDRFSAERPEGSISTLTIQRTEQRDSAMYRCASRKGAEGPGELFFGEGSRLTVL.